This T cell receptor beta chain was retrieved from a study of beta chain features in type 1 diabetes. Study-level findings and limits: TCRB CDR3 length was moderately but significantly reduced in all four CD4+ subsets of Type 1 diabetes patients. The study left unresolved whether HLA type influences TCRB rearrangement. Patients showed naive, central memory and Treg TCRB repertoires that appeared more similar than those of healthy donors.

All of the isolated RNA was reverse transcribed, so expressed TCRB transcripts were sequenced. Assay: immunoSEQ multiplex PCR; the TCRdb copy retains only in-frame clones and omits some. The profile shows 100,000 to 150,000 clones, roughly 17% of them singletons. Cell sorting via CD45RO/CCR7/CD25/CD127/CD95/CD27 was performed to obtain CD4+ naive, central memory, regulatory and stem cell-like memory cells. Purities in excess of 95% were seen in all sorted populations. CDR1 and CDR2 (germline): SNHLY, FYNNEI. The CDR3 extends over 15 amino acids. V gave up 3 bases and J gave up 7 bases; unmatched junction bases: 5. Concerning this clone: Its specificity is not known.

This clonotype was sampled from a man aged 18 to 29 with type 1 diabetes. Sequenced input: central memory CD4+ T cells from blood. V gene TRBV2 combines with J gene TRBJ1-6, with 8 bases that match TRBD1. The CDR3 is CASSEIGQGNSPLHF. Here the CDR3 DNA reads TGTGCCAGCAGTGAGATAGGACAGGGAAATTCACCCCTCCACTTT.